The rows below give T cell receptor beta chains drawn from one sample of a study of T cell responses to AZD1222 COVID-19 vaccine. Some clones are missing from TCRdb's copy, which holds only in-frame ones; the method was immunoSEQ multiplex PCR. The data show 100,000 to 150,000 clones, 87% seen once. This sample comprised peripheral blood, obtained on day 0 of AZD1222 vaccination. These receptors all stem from an adult in good health. The CDR3 runs from the conserved cysteine through the conserved F or W. D genes are given only for firm matches. Size is stated for part of the rows, as once, few or many counts, or as a class when the clone is expanded.

J gene	clone size	V gene	D gene	CDR3 protein	CDR3 DNA
TRBJ2-7	NA	TRBV5-6	TRBD1	CASSIRDRAYEQYF	TGTGCCAGCAGCATTCGGGACAGGGCTTACGAGCAGTACTTC
TRBJ1-1	NA	TRBV19	NA	CASSSGGTEAFF	TGTGCCAGTAGCTCGGGGGGCACTGAAGCTTTCTTT
TRBJ1-1	NA	TRBV7-9	NA	CASRRTGPGNTEAFF	TGTGCCAGCAGGCGGACCGGGCCCGGGAACACTGAAGCTTTCTTT
TRBJ2-7	NA	TRBV29-1	NA	CSVRDLRGKYEQYF	TGCAGCGTTAGGGACCTTCGGGGAAAGTACGAGCAGTACTTC
TRBJ2-7	NA	TRBV4-2	NA	CASSQEPTRYEQYF	TGTGCCAGCAGCCAAGAACCCACTCGTTACGAGCAGTACTTC
TRBJ1-2	NA	TRBV5-4	TRBD1	CASSLGGGRGYTF	TGTGCCAGCAGCTTGGGAGGGGGCCGTGGCTACACCTTC
TRBJ2-2	NA	TRBV15	NA	CATSRDSVGELFF	TGTGCCACCAGCAGGGATTCTGTCGGGGAGCTGTTTTTT
TRBJ1-1	once	TRBV28	NA	CASSLLGANTEAFF	TGTGCCAGCAGTCTTCTGGGGGCGAACACTGAAGCTTTCTTT
TRBJ1-5	NA	TRBV10-3	TRBD1	CAISEWDRDNQPQHF	TGTGCCATCAGTGAGTGGGACAGAGATAATCAGCCCCAGCATTTT
TRBJ2-5	NA	TRBV7-9	NA	CASSPSVQTQYF	TGTGCCAGCAGCCCCTCGGTACAGACCCAGTACTTC
TRBJ1-5	NA	TRBV5-4	TRBD1	CASSTTTGAREGPQHF	TGTGCCAGCAGCACCACGACAGGGGCCAGAGAAGGGCCCCAGCATTTT
TRBJ1-2	NA	TRBV12-5	TRBD1	CASGTDRVHGYTF	TGTGCTAGTGGAACCGACAGGGTCCATGGCTACACCTTC
TRBJ1-5	NA	TRBV15	NA	CATSRVASSQPQHF	TGTGCCACCAGCAGGGTGGCCTCGAGCCAGCCCCAGCATTTT
TRBJ1-3	NA	TRBV9	TRBD1	CASSAKTGTGGNTIYF	TGTGCCAGCAGCGCTAAGACCGGGACAGGTGGAAACACCATATATTTT
TRBJ1-2	NA	TRBV12-3/TRBV12-4	NA	CASSLDSYYGYTF	TGTGCCAGCAGTTTGGACAGTTACTATGGCTACACCTTC
TRBJ2-7	NA	TRBV7-8	NA	CASSLGADPNYEQYF	TGTGCCAGCAGCTTAGGAGCGGACCCTAACTACGAGCAGTACTTC
TRBJ2-3	NA	TRBV28	TRBD2	CASSSGSAGGTDTQYF	TGTGCCAGCAGTTCCGGTAGTGCGGGGGGGACAGATACGCAGTATTTT
TRBJ1-2	few	TRBV27	NA	CASSFLGGGNYGYTF	TGTGCCAGCAGTTTTTTGGGAGGGGGGAACTATGGCTACACCTTC
TRBJ1-6	NA	TRBV3-1/TRBV3-2	NA	CASSQGLPPLHF	TGTGCCAGCAGCCAAGGGCTTCCACCCCTCCACTTT
TRBJ1-6	few	TRBV7-2	NA	CASSLGWRDSPLHF	TGTGCCAGCAGCTTGGGGTGGAGGGATTCACCCCTCCACTTT
TRBJ2-7	NA	TRBV23-1	TRBD2	CASSQWEGEQYF	TGCGCCAGCAGTCAATGGGAGGGAGAGCAGTACTTC